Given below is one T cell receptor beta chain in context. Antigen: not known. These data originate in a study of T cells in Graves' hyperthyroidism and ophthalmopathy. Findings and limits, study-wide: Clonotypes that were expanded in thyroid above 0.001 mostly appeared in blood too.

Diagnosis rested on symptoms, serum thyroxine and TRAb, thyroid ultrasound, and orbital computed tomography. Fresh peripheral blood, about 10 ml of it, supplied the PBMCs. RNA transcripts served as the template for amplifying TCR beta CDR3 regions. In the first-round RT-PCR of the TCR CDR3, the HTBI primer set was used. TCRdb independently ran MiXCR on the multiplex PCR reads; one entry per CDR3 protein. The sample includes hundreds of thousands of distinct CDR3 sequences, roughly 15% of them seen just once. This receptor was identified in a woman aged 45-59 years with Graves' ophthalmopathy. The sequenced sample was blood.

CDR3 bases: TGCAGTGCTAGAGATTACTCCACAGATACGCAGTATTTT. It encodes CSARDYSTDTQYF. The gene calls are TRBV20-1 and TRBJ2-3; no firm D call. Germline values: CDR1 DFQATT, CDR2 SNEGSKA (reference sequence). The CDR3 totals 13 residues. Deletions cut 0 bases from V and 2 bases from J, with 6 bases between.